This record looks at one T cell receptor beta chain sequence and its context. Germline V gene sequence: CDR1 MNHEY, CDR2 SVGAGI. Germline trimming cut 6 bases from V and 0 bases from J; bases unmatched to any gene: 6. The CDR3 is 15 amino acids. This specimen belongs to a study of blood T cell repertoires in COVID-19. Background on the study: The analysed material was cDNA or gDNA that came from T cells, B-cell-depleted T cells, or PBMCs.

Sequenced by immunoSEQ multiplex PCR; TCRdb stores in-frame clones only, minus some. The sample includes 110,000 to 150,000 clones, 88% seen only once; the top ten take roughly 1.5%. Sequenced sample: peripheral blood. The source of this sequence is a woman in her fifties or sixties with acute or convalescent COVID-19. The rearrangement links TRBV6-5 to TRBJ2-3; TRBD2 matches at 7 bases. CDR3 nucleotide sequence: TGTGCCAGCAGATCCCCTAGCGGTAGCACAGATACGCAGTATTTT. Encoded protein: CASRSPSGSTDTQYF.